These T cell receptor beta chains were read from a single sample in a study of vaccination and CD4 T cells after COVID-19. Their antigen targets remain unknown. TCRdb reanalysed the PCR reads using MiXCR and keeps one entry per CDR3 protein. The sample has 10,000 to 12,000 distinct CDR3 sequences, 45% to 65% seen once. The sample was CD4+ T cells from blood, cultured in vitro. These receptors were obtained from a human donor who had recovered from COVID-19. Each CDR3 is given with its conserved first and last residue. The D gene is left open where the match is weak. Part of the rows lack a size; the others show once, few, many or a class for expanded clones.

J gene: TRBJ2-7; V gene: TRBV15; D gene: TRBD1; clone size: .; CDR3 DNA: TGTGCCACCAGCAGAGGGGCCCCGACAGGGAGCGAGCAGTACTTC; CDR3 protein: CATSRGAPTGSEQYF
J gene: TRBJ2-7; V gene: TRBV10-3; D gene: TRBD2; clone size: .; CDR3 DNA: TGTGCCATCAGTGCCGGGACTAAAGGAAGCGAGCAGTACTTC; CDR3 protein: CAISAGTKGSEQYF
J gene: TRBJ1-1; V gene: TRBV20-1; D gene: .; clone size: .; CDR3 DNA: TGCAGTGCTACTGGACAGTTGAACACTGAAGCTTTCTTT; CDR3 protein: CSATGQLNTEAFF
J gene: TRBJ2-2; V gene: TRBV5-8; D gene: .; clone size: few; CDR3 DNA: TGTGCCAGCAGCCATTCTTGGGCAGACGGGGAGCTGTTTTTT; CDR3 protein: CASSHSWADGELFF
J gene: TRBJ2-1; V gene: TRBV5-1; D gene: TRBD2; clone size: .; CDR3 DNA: TGCGCCAGCAGCTCTAGCGGGCACAATGAGCAGTTCTTC; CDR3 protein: CASSSSGHNEQFF
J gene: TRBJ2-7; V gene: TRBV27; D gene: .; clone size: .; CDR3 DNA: TGTGCCAGCAGTTTACGGGGGTATCACGAGCAGTACTTC; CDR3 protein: CASSLRGYHEQYF
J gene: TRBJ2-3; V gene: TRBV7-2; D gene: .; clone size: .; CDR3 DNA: TGTGCCAGCAGCGTATTGGATACGCAGTATTTT; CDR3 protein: CASSVLDTQYF
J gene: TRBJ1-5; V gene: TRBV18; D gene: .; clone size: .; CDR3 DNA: TGTGCCAGCTCACCAAATACAGGCCAGCCCCAGCATTTT; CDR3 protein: CASSPNTGQPQHF
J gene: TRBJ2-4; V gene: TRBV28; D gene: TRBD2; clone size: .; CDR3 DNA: TGTGCCAGCAGCCACGGGACTAGCGGGAGTTTTAGACAGTACTTC; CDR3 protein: CASSHGTSGSFRQYF
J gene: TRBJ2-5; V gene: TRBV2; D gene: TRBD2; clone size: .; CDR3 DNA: TGTGCCAGCAGTGAAGAGGGGCGGGGGGGGATCCAGACCCAGTACTTC; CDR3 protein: CASSEEGRGGIQTQYF
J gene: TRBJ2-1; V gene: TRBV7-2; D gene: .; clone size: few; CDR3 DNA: TGTGCCAGCAGCCTGCCCCTAGCTGTGGAGCAGTTCTTC; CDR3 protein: CASSLPLAVEQFF
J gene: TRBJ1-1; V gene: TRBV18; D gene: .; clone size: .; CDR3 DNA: TGTGCCAGCTCACCCGCTTCGGTGAGGGAGAACACTGAAGCTTTCTTT; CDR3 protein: CASSPASVRENTEAFF
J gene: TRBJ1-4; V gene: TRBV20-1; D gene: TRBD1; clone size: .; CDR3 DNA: TGCAGTGCTAGTGACAGGGGGAAGGGACTGTTTTTT; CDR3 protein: CSASDRGKGLFF
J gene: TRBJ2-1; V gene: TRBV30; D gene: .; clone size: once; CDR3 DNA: TGTGCCTGCTTTCCGGAAACAGAACAGTTAAGGGTGCAGTTCTTC; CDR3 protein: CACFPETEQLRVQFF
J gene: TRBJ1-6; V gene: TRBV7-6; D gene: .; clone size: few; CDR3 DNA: TGTGCCAGCAAGGTCGGGCCGGGGGATTCACCCCTCCACTTT; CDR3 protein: CASKVGPGDSPLHF
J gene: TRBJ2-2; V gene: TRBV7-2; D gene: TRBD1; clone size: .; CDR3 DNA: TGTGCCAGCAGGGACGGGACAGGGGGCGTGTTGGGGGAGCTGTTTTTT; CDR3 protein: CASRDGTGGVLGELFF
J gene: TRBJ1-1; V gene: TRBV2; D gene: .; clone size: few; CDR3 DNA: TGTGCCAGCACCGAGACACTTCTGAACACTGAAGCTTTCTTT; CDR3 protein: CASTETLLNTEAFF
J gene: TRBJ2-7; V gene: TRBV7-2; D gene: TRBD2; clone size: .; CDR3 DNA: TGTGCCAGCAGCCCCTCTAGCGGGAGGGCCTACGAGCAGTACTTC; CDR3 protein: CASSPSSGRAYEQYF
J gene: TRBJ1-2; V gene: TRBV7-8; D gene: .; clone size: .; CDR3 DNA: TGTGCCAGCAGCTTAAGGGCAGGCGCTAACTATGGCTACACCTTC; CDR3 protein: CASSLRAGANYGYTF
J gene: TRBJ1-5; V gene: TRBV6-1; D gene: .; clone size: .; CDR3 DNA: TGTGCCAGCAGCACGGGACGATTAAATCAGCCCCAGCATTTT; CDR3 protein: CASSTGRLNQPQHF
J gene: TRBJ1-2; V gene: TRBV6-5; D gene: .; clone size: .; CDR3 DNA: TGTGCCAGCAGTTACTCGAGCCAGGGAGCTTATGGCTACACCTTC; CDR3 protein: CASSYSSQGAYGYTF
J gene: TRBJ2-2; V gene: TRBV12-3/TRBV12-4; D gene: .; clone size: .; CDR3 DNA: TGTGCCAGCAGTTTCACAGGCGGGGAGCTGTTTTTT; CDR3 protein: CASSFTGGELFF
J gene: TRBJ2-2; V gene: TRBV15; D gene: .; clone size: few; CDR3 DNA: TGTGCCACCAGCAGAGGAGGGGGAACCGGGGAGCTGTTTTTT; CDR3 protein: CATSRGGGTGELFF
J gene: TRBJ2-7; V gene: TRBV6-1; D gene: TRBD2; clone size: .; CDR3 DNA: TGTGCCAGCAAGAGGACTAGCGGGAGATCGCCGTACTTC; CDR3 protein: CASKRTSGRSPYF
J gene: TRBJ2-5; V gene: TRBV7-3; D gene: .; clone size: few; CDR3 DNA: TGTGCCAGCAGCTCCTCAGGGGAAGAGACCCAGTACTTC; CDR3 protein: CASSSSGEETQYF
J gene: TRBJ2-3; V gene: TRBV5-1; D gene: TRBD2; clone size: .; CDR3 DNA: TGCGCCAGCAGCTTACTTAATAGCGGGAGGGCCCTCGATACGCAGTATTTT; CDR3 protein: CASSLLNSGRALDTQYF
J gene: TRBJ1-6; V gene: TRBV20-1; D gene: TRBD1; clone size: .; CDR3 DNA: TGCAGTGCTTATGGGACAGCCAATTCACCCCTCCACTTT; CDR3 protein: CSAYGTANSPLHF
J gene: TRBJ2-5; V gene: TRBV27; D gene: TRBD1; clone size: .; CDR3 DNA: TGTGCCAGCAGTTACCGGGACAGACAAGAGACCCAGTACTTC; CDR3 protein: CASSYRDRQETQYF
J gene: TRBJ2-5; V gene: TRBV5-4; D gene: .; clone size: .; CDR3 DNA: TGTGCCAGCACAAACCAAGAGACCCAGTACTTC; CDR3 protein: CASTNQETQYF
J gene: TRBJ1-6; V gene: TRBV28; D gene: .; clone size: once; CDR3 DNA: TGTGCCAGCCTAGACAGGTGGAATTCACCCCTCCACTTT; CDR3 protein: CASLDRWNSPLHF
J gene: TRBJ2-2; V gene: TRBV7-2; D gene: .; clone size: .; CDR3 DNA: TGTGCCAGCAGCTTAGGCCCTAGCGGGGAGCTGTTTTTT; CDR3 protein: CASSLGPSGELFF
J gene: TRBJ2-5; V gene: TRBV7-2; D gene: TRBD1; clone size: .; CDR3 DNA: TGTGCCAGCAGCAAGGGACAGAGGGAGACCCAGTACTTC; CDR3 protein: CASSKGQRETQYF
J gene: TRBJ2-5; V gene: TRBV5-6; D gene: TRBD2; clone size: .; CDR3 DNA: TGTGCCAGCAGCGGCGGGACGCTCGGGAAGGGGCTAGCGGGCCCTACACAAGAGACCCAGTACTTC; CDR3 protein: CASSGGTLGKGLAGPTQETQYF
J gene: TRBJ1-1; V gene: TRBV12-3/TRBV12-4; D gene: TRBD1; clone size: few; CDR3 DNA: TGTGCCAGCAGTCCCTCCCGGACAGGGGCTTTCTTT; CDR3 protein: CASSPSRTGAFF
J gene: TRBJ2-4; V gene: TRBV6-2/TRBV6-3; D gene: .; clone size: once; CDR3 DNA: TGTGCCAGCAGTTACTCGATACGGGTGGGCAAAAACATTCAGTACTTC; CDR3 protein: CASSYSIRVGKNIQYF
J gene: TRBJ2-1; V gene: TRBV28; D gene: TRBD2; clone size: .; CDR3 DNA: TGTGCCAGTCACACAACTAGCGCTTGGTTCTTC; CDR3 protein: CASHTTSAWFF
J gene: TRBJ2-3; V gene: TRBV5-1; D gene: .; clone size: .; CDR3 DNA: TGCGCCAGCAGCTTCGGAGGTTTCGGAGATACGCAGTATTTT; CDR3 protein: CASSFGGFGDTQYF
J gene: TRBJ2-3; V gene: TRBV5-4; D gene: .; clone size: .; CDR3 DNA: TGTGCCAGCAGCCCTCCTTCCGATACGCAGTATTTT; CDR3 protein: CASSPPSDTQYF
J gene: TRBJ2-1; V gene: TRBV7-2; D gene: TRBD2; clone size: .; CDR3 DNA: TGTGCCAGCAGCTTAGTAGGACTAGCGGTATACAATGAGCAGTTCTTC; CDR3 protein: CASSLVGLAVYNEQFF
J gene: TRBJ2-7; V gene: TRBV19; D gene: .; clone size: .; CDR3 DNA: TGTGCCAGTAGTATTGGGTTGGGAGTCTACGAGCAGTACTTC; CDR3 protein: CASSIGLGVYEQYF
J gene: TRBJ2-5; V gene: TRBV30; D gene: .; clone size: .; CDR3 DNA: TGTGCCTGGAGGGCCGGGCAAGAGACCCAGTACTTC; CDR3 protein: CAWRAGQETQYF
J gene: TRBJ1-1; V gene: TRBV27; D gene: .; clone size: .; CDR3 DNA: TGTGCCAGCAAGAGCTTAGTAAGGGGATTTGGGGGAGGGAATACTGAAGCTTTCTTT; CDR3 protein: CASKSLVRGFGGGNTEAFF